The present T cell receptor (beta chain) was sequenced within a study of CD8+ T cells in alopecia areata. Germline CDR1 and CDR2: MNHNS and SASEGT. The CDR3 is 16 residues long. This clone was counted between two and nine times. Its ends do not fully match the called genes, so a read error is possible. cDNA serving as the sequencing template came from extracted, reverse transcribed RNA. The data were produced by immunoSEQ multiplex PCR, yet TCRdb's version contains in-frame clones alone and is incomplete. Of 110,000 to 150,000 clones listed, about three fifths were seen once; the top ten hold around 6.6%.

This clonotype was sampled from a human donor with alopecia areata. The sample consisted of CD4+ T cells sorted from blood, taken at week 0. The genes are TRBV6-1 and TRBJ1-1; the D is unclear. The DNA for the CDR3 is TGTGCCACCAGTGATCCACGCCGACGGCCGAACACTGAAGCTTTCTTT. Translated: CATSDPRRRPNTEAFF.